These 22 T cell receptor beta chains were all obtained from the same sample, sequenced in a study of T cell changes during pregnancy in multiple sclerosis. Profiling relied on immunoSEQ multiplex PCR, and the TCRdb table lists in-frame clones only, not all of them. The repertoire holds 39,000 or so clones, with approximately 94% as singletons. Sequencing was performed on CD8+ T cells from peripheral blood mononuclear cells, taken in the third trimester of pregnancy. The receptors were gathered from a female donor with multiple sclerosis, enrolled in a pregnancy study.

The J gene is TRBJ1-2, the V gene TRBV6-1; 8 bases match TRBD1. Losses at the gene ends were 3 bases for V and 8 bases for J; bases not matched to a gene: 5. This CDR3 contains 13 residues. Germline CDR1 reads MNHNS; CDR2 reads SASEGT. Here the CDR3 DNA reads TGTGCCAGCAGTGACAGGGGGCATCGCGGCTACACCTTC. Protein product: CASSDRGHRGYTF.

This clone is a singleton in its sample. The chain joins TRBV5-1 to TRBJ2-7; 14 nucleotides line up with TRBD2. V trimming: 7 bases; J trimming: 2 bases; junction bases outside the gene matches: 17. The CDR3 totals 19 residues. Germline V gives CDR1 SGHRS, CDR2 YFSETQ. The CDR3: CASGSRAGTSGSLTYEQYF. Written as DNA, the CDR3 is TGCGCCAGCGGAAGCCGCGCCGGGACTAGCGGGAGTCTTACCTACGAGCAGTACTTC.

This clone was picked up a small number of times. The genes are TRBV11-2 and TRBJ2-7; TRBD1 matches at 7 bases. This CDR3 has 13 amino acids. Germline CDR1 reads SGHAT; CDR2 reads FQNNGV. V shed 1 base, J shed 6 bases, and the junction held 3 bases outside the gene matches. For the CDR3, the DNA is TGTGCCAGCAGCTTAGCGACAGGGCTCGAGCAGTACTTC. It codes for CASSLATGLEQYF.

This clone was recorded only once. The rearrangement links TRBV19 to TRBJ1-1, with a tentative D call TRBD1 (6 bases). The ends were cut back, 3 bases at V and 6 bases at J, with 11 bases in the middle. The CDR3 is made up of 13 amino acids. Looked up from germline, CDR1 is LNHDA and CDR2 is SQIVND (reference sequence). CDR3 sequence reads: CASSISRGAEAFF. The CDR3 coding sequence is TGTGCCAGTAGTATTTCCAGGGGCGCTGAAGCTTTCTTT. Combining the CDR3 with reference TRBV19 and TRBJ1-1 gives the whole variable domain DGGITQSPKYLFRKEGQNVTLSCEQNLNHDAMYWYRQDPGQGLRLIYYSQIVNDFQKGDIAEGYSVSREKKESFPLTVTSAQKNPTAFYLCASSISRGAEAFFGQGTRLTVV.

This clone has a single count. V gene TRBV27 combines with J gene TRBJ2-1; tentatively, D is TRBD2 (5 bases). The germline V and J ends were trimmed by 4 bases and 0 bases, with 16 bases remaining between them. CDR1 and CDR2 (germline): MNHEY, SMNVEV (reference sequence). CDR3 length: 17 residues. CDR3 loop: CASSSSRSQDSYNEQFF. CDR3 nucleotides: TGTGCCAGCAGTTCTAGCCGCAGTCAGGACTCCTACAATGAGCAGTTCTTC.

The chain links TRBV18 to TRBJ1-5, with D possibly matching TRBD1 (6 bases). V dropped 5 bases and J dropped 0 bases, with 14 bases sitting between them. Germline lookup yields CDR1 KGHSH and CDR2 LQKENI. CDR3 length: 16 amino acids. The CDR3 region is CASSSGQIDSNQPQHF. The CDR3, as DNA: TGTGCCAGCTCATCCGGACAGATCGATAGCAATCAGCCCCAGCATTTT.

The gene calls are TRBV29-1 and TRBJ1-2; 11 bases match TRBD1. Germline V CDR1 and CDR2: SQVTM, ANQGSEA. V lost 7 bases and J lost 4; bases outside the gene matches: 11. The CDR3 sequence is 15 residues long. The CDR3 protein is CSADEGQGDSYGYTF. The CDR3 DNA is TGCAGCGCCGATGAGGGACAGGGGGACAGCTATGGCTACACCTTC.

This chain connects TRBV6-1 to TRBJ1-2; D is unresolved. V lost 0 bases, J lost 4 bases, and 12 bases lay in between. In germline, CDR1 is MNHNS, CDR2 SASEGT. The CDR3 is 15 residues long. CDR3 coding DNA: TGTGCCAGCAGTGAAGCGCTTCCCCGGGGCTATGGCTACACCTTC. Protein sequence: CASSEALPRGYGYTF.

The CDR3, as DNA: TGTGCCAGCAGCCCAGCAGGCCACGAGCAGTACTTC. It translates to CASSPAGHEQYF. This rearrangement joins TRBV7-2 to TRBJ2-7; D uncertain. The ends were cut back, 5 bases at V and 5 bases at J, with 10 bases in the middle. The CDR3 loop spans 12 amino acids. Germline CDR1 reads SGHTA; CDR2 reads FQGNSA.

This chain joins TRBV4-1 and TRBJ2-7, with 8 positions matching TRBD2. Germline CDR1 is MGHRA and CDR2 is YSYEKL. The CDR3 is 15 amino acids. Trimming cost V 4 bases and J 5 bases; bases outside gene matches: 10. In DNA, the CDR3 is TGCGCCAGCAGCCTGGCGGGAGGCGTAATCGACGAGCAGTACTTC. Amino acids: CASSLAGGVIDEQYF.

The genes are TRBV29-1 and TRBJ2-7; TRBD1 aligns across 8 bases. The germline V gene has CDR1 SQVTM and CDR2 ANQGSEA. Trimming removed 6 bases from V and 2 bases from J; junction bases left unmatched: 6. The length of the CDR3 is 13 residues. The CDR3: CSVTGQEPYEQYF. In nucleotides, the CDR3 is TGCAGCGTGACGGGACAGGAGCCCTACGAGCAGTACTTC.

This clone is classed as medium-sized. The V call is TRBV6-4, the J call TRBJ2-2; D is perhaps TRBD2 (5 bases). Germline CDR1 is MRHNA and CDR2 is SNTAGT. The CDR3 sequence is 15 residues long. Trimming stripped 0 bases from V and 0 bases from J, with 5 bases between. The chain's CDR3 is CASSDSGTNTGELFF. The CDR3 coding sequence is TGTGCCAGCAGTGACTCCGGGACGAACACCGGGGAGCTGTTTTTT.

This chain connects TRBV11-2 to TRBJ2-3; D remains ambiguous. V lost 4 bases to trimming and J lost 4 bases, with 15 bases between them. Germline loops: CDR1 SGHAT, CDR2 FQNNGV. The CDR3 covers 15 residues. The CDR3 coding sequence is TGTGCCAGCAGCTCCCCCCGGAGCTGGGCAGATACGCAGTATTTT. Translating it yields CASSSPRSWADTQYF.

The DNA of the CDR3 is TGTGCCACCAGCAGATACAGGGGACCCGGAAACACCATATATTTT. This encodes CATSRYRGPGNTIYF. The V call is TRBV15, the J call TRBJ1-3, with 7 bases aligning to TRBD1. The CDR3 length is 15 residues. Germline V CDR1 and CDR2: LNHNV, YYDKDF (reference sequence). The V segment lost 2 bases and the J segment 4 bases; nucleotides outside the gene matches: 5.

The chain couples TRBV7-9 to TRBJ1-1, with 7 bases matching TRBD1. CDR3 length: 15 residues. Unmatched junction bases numbered 7, after V lost 3 bases and J lost 3 bases. The germline gives CDR1 SEHNR, CDR2 FQNEAQ (reference sequence). The CDR3 loop is CASSLYTGEYTEAFF. CDR3 nucleotide sequence: TGTGCCAGCAGCTTGTATACAGGGGAATACACTGAAGCTTTCTTT.

The chain is built from TRBV27 and TRBJ2-7, with 8 bases lining up with TRBD2. Per germline, CDR1 MNHEY and CDR2 SMNVEV (reference sequence). CDR3 length equals 13 residues. The ends lost 6 bases at V and 4 bases at J; junction bases unmatched: 5. CDR3 region: CASSRTGGYEQYF. Written as DNA, the CDR3 is TGTGCCAGCAGCAGGACGGGAGGGTACGAGCAGTACTTC.

This chain connects TRBV11-3 to TRBJ2-6; 10 bases fit TRBD2. The CDR3 spans 18 residues. Germline CDR1 SGHNT, CDR2 YENEEA. V lost 1 base, J lost 1 base, and 4 bases stayed unmatched. The CDR3 nucleotides are TGTGCCAGCAGCTTAGTGAGCGGGAGGGGGTCTGGGGCCAACGTCCTGACTTTC. This encodes CASSLVSGRGSGANVLTF.

The rearrangement links TRBV11-2 to TRBJ2-5; 10 bases map to TRBD2. CDR1 is SGHAT and CDR2 is FQNNGV in the germline V gene. The trim removed 0 bases at V and 2 bases at J, leaving 6 bases unmatched. The CDR3 spans 17 residues. Here the CDR3 reads CASSLDVSGRMQETQYF. CDR3 bases: TGTGCCAGCAGCTTAGACGTTAGCGGGAGGATGCAAGAGACCCAGTACTTC.

This chain connects TRBV7-9 to TRBJ2-7; 8 nucleotides line up with TRBD1. The V gene's germline CDR1 is SEHNR and CDR2 FQNEAQ (reference sequence). CDR3 length: 15 residues. After removal of 5 bases from V and 3 bases from J, the junction contained 9 bases not matched to a gene. The CDR3 loop is CASSRQGIRVYEQYF. CDR3 sequence (DNA): TGTGCCAGCAGCCGACAGGGGATCCGAGTCTACGAGCAGTACTTC.

The chain has TRBV15 and TRBJ2-1, with a tentative D call TRBD1 (5 bases). The V gene's germline CDR1 is LNHNV and CDR2 YYDKDF (reference sequence). V lost 1 base and J 6 bases, leaving 10 bases between the germline ends. The CDR3 sequence is 14 residues long. Here the CDR3 DNA reads TGTGCCACCAGCAGAGGGGCCCAGGGCAATGAGCAGTTCTTC. Protein sequence: CATSRGAQGNEQFF.

This chain links TRBV4-3 with TRBJ1-1; 7 bases are shared with TRBD1. Germline loops: CDR1 LGHNA, CDR2 YSLEER. This CDR3 is 12 amino acids long. The junction had 4 bases not matched to a gene; V was cut back by 3 bases and J by 9 bases. The CDR3 reads CASSQTGRQAFF. DNA of the CDR3: TGCGCCAGCAGCCAGACAGGGCGTCAAGCTTTCTTT.

The chain joins TRBV19 to TRBJ2-7; TRBD2 agrees at 13 bases. V trimming: 0 bases; J trimming: 5 bases; junction bases outside the gene matches: 7. The CDR3 length is 17 residues. Per the germline V gene, CDR1 is LNHDA and CDR2 is SQIVND (reference sequence). In nucleotides, the CDR3 is TGTGCCAGTAGTATAGATCGGACTAGCGGGAGTCTGAACGAGCAGTACTTC. It encodes CASSIDRTSGSLNEQYF.